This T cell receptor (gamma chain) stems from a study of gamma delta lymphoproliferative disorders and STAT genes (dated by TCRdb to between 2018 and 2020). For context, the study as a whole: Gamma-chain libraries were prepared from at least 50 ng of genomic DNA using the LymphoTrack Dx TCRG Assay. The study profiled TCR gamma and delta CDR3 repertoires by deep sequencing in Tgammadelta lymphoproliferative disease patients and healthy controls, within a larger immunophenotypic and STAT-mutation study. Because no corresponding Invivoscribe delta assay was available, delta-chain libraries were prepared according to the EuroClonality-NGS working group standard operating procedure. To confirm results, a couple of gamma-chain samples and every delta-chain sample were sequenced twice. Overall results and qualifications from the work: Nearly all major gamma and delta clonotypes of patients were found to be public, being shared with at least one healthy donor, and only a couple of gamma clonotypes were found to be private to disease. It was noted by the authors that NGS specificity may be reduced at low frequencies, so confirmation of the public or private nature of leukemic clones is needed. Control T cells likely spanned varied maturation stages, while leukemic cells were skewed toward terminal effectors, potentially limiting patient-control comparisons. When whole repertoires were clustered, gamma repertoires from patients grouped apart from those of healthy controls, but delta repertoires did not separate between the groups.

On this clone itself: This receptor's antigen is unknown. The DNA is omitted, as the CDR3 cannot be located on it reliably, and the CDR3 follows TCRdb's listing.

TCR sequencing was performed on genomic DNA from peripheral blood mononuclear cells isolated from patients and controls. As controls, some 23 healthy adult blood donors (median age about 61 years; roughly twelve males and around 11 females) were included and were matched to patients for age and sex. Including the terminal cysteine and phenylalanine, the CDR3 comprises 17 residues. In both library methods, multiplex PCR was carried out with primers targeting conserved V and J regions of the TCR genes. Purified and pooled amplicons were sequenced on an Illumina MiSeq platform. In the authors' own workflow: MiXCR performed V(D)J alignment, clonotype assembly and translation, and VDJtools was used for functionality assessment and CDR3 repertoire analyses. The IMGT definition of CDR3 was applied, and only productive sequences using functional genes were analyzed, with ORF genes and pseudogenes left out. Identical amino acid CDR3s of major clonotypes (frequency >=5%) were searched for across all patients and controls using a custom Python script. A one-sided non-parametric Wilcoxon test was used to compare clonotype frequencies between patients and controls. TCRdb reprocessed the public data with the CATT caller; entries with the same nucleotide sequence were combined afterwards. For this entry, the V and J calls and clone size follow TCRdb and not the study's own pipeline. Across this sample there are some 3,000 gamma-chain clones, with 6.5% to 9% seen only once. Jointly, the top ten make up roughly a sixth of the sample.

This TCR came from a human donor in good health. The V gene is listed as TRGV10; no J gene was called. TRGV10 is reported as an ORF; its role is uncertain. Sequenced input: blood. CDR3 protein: CAAWDYRMNSLAVEQHF.